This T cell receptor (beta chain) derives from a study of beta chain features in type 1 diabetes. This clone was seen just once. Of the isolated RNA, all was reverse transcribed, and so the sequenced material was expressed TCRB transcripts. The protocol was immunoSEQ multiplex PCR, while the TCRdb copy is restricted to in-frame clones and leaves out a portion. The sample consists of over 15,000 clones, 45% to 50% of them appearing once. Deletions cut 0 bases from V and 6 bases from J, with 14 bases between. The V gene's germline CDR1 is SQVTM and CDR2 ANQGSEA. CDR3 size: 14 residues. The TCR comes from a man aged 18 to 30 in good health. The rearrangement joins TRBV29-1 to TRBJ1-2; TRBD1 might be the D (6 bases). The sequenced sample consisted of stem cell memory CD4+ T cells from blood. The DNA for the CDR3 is TGCAGCGTTGAAGAACAACAGGGCAGAAATGGCTACACCTTC. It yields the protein CSVEEQQGRNGYTF.